This is a list of T cell receptor beta chains from one sample in a study of T cell responses to AZD1222 COVID-19 vaccine. TCRdb's copy holds only in-frame clones and misses some; the assay was immunoSEQ multiplex PCR. The sample has 35,000 or so clones, less than 90% seen once. This sample comprised peripheral blood, obtained on day 0 of AZD1222 vaccination. These receptors all come from an adult in good health. CDR3s include the opening cysteine and the closing phenylalanine or tryptophan. The order of the fields is D gene, J gene, clone size, V gene, CDR3 DNA, CDR3 protein. A D gene is named only where the DNA matches it firmly. The size of a clone is reported for some rows only, either as once, few or many, or as a class for expanded clones.

>-|TRBJ2-1|-|TRBV27
TGTGCCAGCCGGGGGAGAGCCATCGAAGAGCAGTTCTTC
CASRGRAIEEQFF
>-|TRBJ2-7|-|TRBV9
TGTGCCAGCAGCTCTCGACAGGCCGCCTACGAGCAGTACTTC
CASSSRQAAYEQYF
>TRBD2|TRBJ2-1|once|TRBV2
TGTGCCAGCAGTGAGAGTAGCGGGAGCGTAGATGAGCAGTTCTTC
CASSESSGSVDEQFF
>-|TRBJ2-5|-|TRBV7-2
TGTGCCAGCAGCTTAGTATTACAAGAGACCCAGTACTTC
CASSLVLQETQYF
>-|TRBJ2-7|-|TRBV2
TGTGCCAGCAGCCGGGACCTCGAGCAGTACTTC
CASSRDLEQYF
>-|TRBJ1-3|-|TRBV28
TGTGCCAGCACCTCTCCCCAGGTTCGGTCTGGAAACACCATATATTTT
CASTSPQVRSGNTIYF
>TRBD1|TRBJ1-1|-|TRBV19
TGTGCCAGTTCCAGGGGGATAAACACTGAAGCTTTCTTT
CASSRGINTEAFF
>-|TRBJ2-5|once|TRBV5-5
TGTGCCAGCAGACCAGGCGGCCTCGATCAAGAGACCCAGTACTTC
CASRPGGLDQETQYF
>-|TRBJ1-1|once|TRBV9
TGTGCCAGCAGCGTAGAGGATTCGAGAAACGAAGCTTTCTTT
CASSVEDSRNEAFF
>TRBD1|TRBJ1-2|-|TRBV6-5
TGTGCCAGCAGTCGGACAGGGGTCTATGGCTACACCTTC
CASSRTGVYGYTF
>TRBD2|TRBJ2-1|-|TRBV7-6
TGTGCCAGCAGCTTACCGGGATATTCTAGCGGGAGAAGCTCCTACAATGAGCAGTTCTTC
CASSLPGYSSGRSSYNEQFF
>TRBD2|TRBJ2-3|-|TRBV5-1
TGCGCCAGCAGCTATATGCCTAGCGGAGACACAGATACGCAGTATTTT
CASSYMPSGDTDTQYF
>-|TRBJ1-4|-|TRBV11-2
TGTGCCAGCAGCCACGGCGGGGACATGAATGAAAAACTGTTTTTT
CASSHGGDMNEKLFF
>-|TRBJ1-2|-|TRBV5-6
TGTGCCAGCAGCTTGGATGGACAGCCCTATGGCTACACCTTC
CASSLDGQPYGYTF
>-|TRBJ2-1|-|TRBV4-3
TGCGCCACCCAAGGGAGCGTAGGTCGGAACAATGAGCAGTTCTTC
CATQGSVGRNNEQFF
>TRBD2|TRBJ2-1|-|TRBV9
TGTGCCAGCAGCGTAGTAGCGGGGGTCGATGAGCAGTTCTTC
CASSVVAGVDEQFF
>TRBD1|TRBJ2-7|-|TRBV28
TGTGCCAGCAGCCCCGGGACAGGGAGGTCCGAGCAGTACTTC
CASSPGTGRSEQYF
>-|TRBJ1-1|-|TRBV9
TGTGCCAGCAGCGTAGTACGGACACCTGAAGCTTTCTTT
CASSVVRTPEAFF
>-|TRBJ1-6|-|TRBV2
TGTGCCAGCAGTTCGCGGGGGCAGGGTTCACCCCTCCACTTT
CASSSRGQGSPLHF
>TRBD2|TRBJ2-7|-|TRBV27
TGTGCCAGCAGTTCTCTGTCGGGAGGGCCCTACGAGCAGTACTTC
CASSSLSGGPYEQYF
>-|TRBJ1-5|-|TRBV19
TGTGCCAGTAGTATACAGGGGAGAGGGCAGCCCCAGCATTTT
CASSIQGRGQPQHF
>-|TRBJ2-3|-|TRBV20-1
TGCAGTGCTAGTCATCAAGATACGCAGTATTTT
CSASHQDTQYF
>-|TRBJ1-5|-|TRBV6-1
TGTGCCAGCAGTGAGATAGGACAGCTCAACAATCAGCCCCAGCATTTT
CASSEIGQLNNQPQHF